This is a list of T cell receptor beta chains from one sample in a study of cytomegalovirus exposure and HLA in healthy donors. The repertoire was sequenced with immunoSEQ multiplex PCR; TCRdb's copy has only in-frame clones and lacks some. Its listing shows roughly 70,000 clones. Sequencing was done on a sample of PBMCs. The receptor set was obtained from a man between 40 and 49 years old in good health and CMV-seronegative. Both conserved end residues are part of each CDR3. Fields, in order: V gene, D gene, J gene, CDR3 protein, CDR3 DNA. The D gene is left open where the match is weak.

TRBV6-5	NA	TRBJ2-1	CASSYSRSEQFF	TGTGCCAGCAGTTACTCGCGAAGTGAGCAGTTCTTC
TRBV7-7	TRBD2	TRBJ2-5	CASSRPTGGQETQYF	TGTGCTAGCAGCCGTCCTACGGGGGGACAAGAGACCCAGTACTTC
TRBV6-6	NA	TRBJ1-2	CASRNPNSGYGYTF	TGTGCCAGCAGAAACCCGAATTCGGGCTATGGCTACACCTTC
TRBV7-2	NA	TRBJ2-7	CASSTQGSYEQYF	TGTGCCAGCAGCACACAGGGATCCTACGAGCAGTACTTC
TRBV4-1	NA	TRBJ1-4	CASSQADTATNEKLFF	TGCGCCAGCAGCCAAGCGGACACCGCAACTAATGAAAAACTGTTTTTT
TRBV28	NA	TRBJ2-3	CASRPGQTDTQYF	TGTGCCAGCAGACCTGGACAGACAGATACGCAGTATTTT
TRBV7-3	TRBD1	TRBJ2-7	CASSSDRARMGEQYF	TGTGCCAGCAGCTCCGACAGGGCCAGGATGGGGGAGCAGTACTTC
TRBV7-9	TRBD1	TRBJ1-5	CASSFGQGNQPQHF	TGTGCCAGCAGCTTTGGACAGGGCAATCAGCCCCAGCATTTT
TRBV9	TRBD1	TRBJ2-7	CASSGTGNYEQYF	TGTGCCAGCAGCGGGACAGGGAACTACGAGCAGTACTTC
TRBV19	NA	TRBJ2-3	CASSIVLAGYFTDTQYF	TGTGCCAGTAGTATAGTCTTGGCCGGGTACTTCACAGATACGCAGTATTTT
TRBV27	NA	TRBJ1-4	CASSLNRNSEKLFF	TGTGCCAGCAGTTTAAACAGGAACTCTGAAAAACTGTTTTTT
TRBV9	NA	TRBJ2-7	CASSVGAARDEQYF	TGTGCCAGCAGCGTAGGGGCCGCCCGAGACGAGCAGTACTTC